These T cell receptor beta chains were read from a single sample in a study of CD8+ T cells in alopecia areata. Using immunoSEQ multiplex PCR, the repertoire was profiled, and TCRdb retains in-frame clones only, with some absent. This sample yields some 180,000 clones, of which about 56% are seen a single time; roughly 5.3% belongs to the top ten. The sample was CD8+ T cells sorted from blood. The source is a human donor in good health. Each CDR3 is given with its conserved first and last residue. Fields, in order: V gene, D gene, clone size, J gene, CDR3 DNA, CDR3 protein. A D gene is named only where the DNA matches it firmly. Not all rows give a size; the values are once, few, many and, for expanded clones, a class.

TRBV30	NA	NA	TRBJ1-1	TGTGCCTGGAGTGTCCTCCTAACTGAAGCTTTCTTT	CAWSVLLTEAFF
TRBV4-1	NA	NA	TRBJ1-5	TGCGCCAGCAGCCAAAGTGTGTGGAGCAATCAGCCCCAGCATTTT	CASSQSVWSNQPQHF
TRBV7-9	NA	few	TRBJ2-1	TGTGCCAGCAGCTTAGGGCGAGGTGAGCAGTTCTTC	CASSLGRGEQFF
TRBV29-1	TRBD2	NA	TRBJ2-1	TGCAGCGTTCTCCCCGGGAGGTCCTACAATGAGCAGTTCTTC	CSVLPGRSYNEQFF
TRBV7-9	NA	NA	TRBJ1-1	TGTGCCAGCAGCTCGACAGAGGCTGAAGCTTTCTTT	CASSSTEAEAFF
TRBV2	NA	NA	TRBJ1-1	TGTGCCAGCAGGGGATCTCGACCGGAGGGGCCTGAAGCTTTCTTT	CASRGSRPEGPEAFF
TRBV5-1	NA	NA	TRBJ1-1	TGCGCCAGCAGCTTGGAGACAGCTCTGAACACTGAAGCTTTCTTT	CASSLETALNTEAFF
TRBV27	NA	few	TRBJ2-5	TGTGCCAGCAGGATGAGAGAGACCCAGTACTTC	CASRMRETQYF
TRBV29-1	NA	few	TRBJ2-7	TGCAGCGTTGAAGATCTGGCACAGGGTGGTTACGAGCAGTACTTC	CSVEDLAQGGYEQYF
TRBV5-1	TRBD2	NA	TRBJ2-3	TGCGCCAGCAGCCTAGGGGAGGGTGACACAGATACGCAGTATTTT	CASSLGEGDTDTQYF
TRBV2	NA	many	TRBJ2-1	TGTGCCAGCCTAAAGTGGAATGAGCAGTTCTTC	CASLKWNEQFF
TRBV7-8	TRBD1	NA	TRBJ2-3	TGTGCCAGTTGTAGGGACAGGGACACAGATACGCAGTATTTT	CASCRDRDTDTQYF
TRBV27	NA	NA	TRBJ2-3	TGTGCCAGCAGTGACAACAGAGGAGCTGGAGTAGAGACGCAGTATTTT	CASSDNRGAGVETQYF
TRBV15	NA	NA	TRBJ2-5	TGTGCCACCAGCGCACCGCGGGGGCCAGAGACCCAGTACTTC	CATSAPRGPETQYF
TRBV30	NA	NA	TRBJ1-3	TGTGCCTGCGGGGGCTCTGGAAACACCATATATTTT	CACGGSGNTIYF
TRBV7-8	NA	NA	TRBJ2-3	TGTGCCAGCAGCTTAAGCACAGATACGCAGTATTTT	CASSLSTDTQYF
TRBV9	NA	NA	TRBJ1-2	TGTGCCAGCAGCGTAGGGGCAGGGGCGACATCTGGCTACACCTTC	CASSVGAGATSGYTF
TRBV2	TRBD2	NA	TRBJ2-1	TGTGCCAGCAAATGGGGCGGCCTAGCGGGGTTACCTCTCGACAATGAGCAGTTCTTC	CASKWGGLAGLPLDNEQFF
TRBV5-1	TRBD1	NA	TRBJ1-2	TGCGCCAGCAGCTCGGGACAGACAGGGGACGGCTACACCTTC	CASSSGQTGDGYTF
TRBV30	NA	once	TRBJ1-4	TGTGCCTGGAGCCCTAAAGGGTATCTGGGTGAAAAACTGTTTTTT	CAWSPKGYLGEKLFF
TRBV27	NA	few	TRBJ1-1	TGTGCCAGCAGTTTAGGAGAGAACACTGAAGCTTTCTTT	CASSLGENTEAFF
TRBV11-2	TRBD2	few	TRBJ2-1	TGTGCCAGCAGCCCGACTAGCGGGGCGTACAATGAGCAGTTCTTC	CASSPTSGAYNEQFF
TRBV10-3	NA	NA	TRBJ1-2	TGTGCCATCAGTGAGCCGAACCGGGACACTAACTATGGCTACACCTTC	CAISEPNRDTNYGYTF
TRBV25-1	TRBD2	NA	TRBJ2-5	TGTGCCAGCAGTGATCAGGGAGGGGAGACCCAGTACTTC	CASSDQGGETQYF
TRBV29-1	NA	NA	TRBJ1-1	TGCAGCGTTGTACGGCAAGGTGAAGCTTTCTTT	CSVVRQGEAFF
TRBV25-1	NA	NA	TRBJ2-1	TGTGCCAGCAGTGAATATGGGGGGACAGCCCCAGAGGATGAGCAGTTCTTC	CASSEYGGTAPEDEQFF
TRBV5-1	NA	few	TRBJ1-1	TGCGCCAGCAGCTTGCATGGGGAGTGGGGCGACACTGAAGCTTTCTTT	CASSLHGEWGDTEAFF
TRBV14	TRBD1	few	TRBJ1-5	TGTGCCAGCAGCCAAGGAGGGACAGGGGACAATCAGCCCCAGCATTTT	CASSQGGTGDNQPQHF
TRBV11-2	TRBD1	NA	TRBJ2-4	TGTGCCAGCAGCTTAGGAACAGGGGCGAGGTACTTC	CASSLGTGARYF
TRBV9	NA	NA	TRBJ1-2	TGTGCCAGCAGCTCCGCCGTATCGGGGGGCTATGGCTACACCTTC	CASSSAVSGGYGYTF
TRBV9	NA	NA	TRBJ1-1	TGTGCCAGCAGCGCCGTACAAAGGCCTGAAGCTTTCTTT	CASSAVQRPEAFF
TRBV29-1	NA	NA	TRBJ1-1	TGCAGCGTTGGAGGGACAATGAACACTGAAGCTTTCTTT	CSVGGTMNTEAFF
TRBV5-1	TRBD1	NA	TRBJ2-6	TGCGCCAGCAGCCTCCTTCAACCCGACAGGGCCGAGTCCGGGGCCAACGTCCTGACTTTC	CASSLLQPDRAESGANVLTF
TRBV2	NA	NA	TRBJ2-6	TGTGCCAGCAGGACCAACTCTGGGGCCAACGTCCTGACTTTC	CASRTNSGANVLTF
TRBV6-5	TRBD1	NA	TRBJ2-3	TGTGCCAGCAGTTACGAAGAGGGGGCAACAGATACGCAGTATTTT	CASSYEEGATDTQYF
TRBV6-1	TRBD2	many	TRBJ2-1	TGTGCCACCAGCGGGACTAGTCTCAATGAGCAGTTCTTC	CATSGTSLNEQFF
TRBV29-1	NA	NA	TRBJ1-4	TGCAGCGTCCCGATTGGTGAAAAACTGTTTTTT	CSVPIGEKLFF
TRBV6-6	TRBD2	NA	TRBJ2-7	TGTGCCAGCAGCCTCTCGGGGGGAATCGACGAGCAGTACTTC	CASSLSGGIDEQYF
TRBV5-1	TRBD1	NA	TRBJ2-7	TGCGCCAGCAGCCCCGTTACCGGACAGGCTTCCTACGAGCAGTACTTC	CASSPVTGQASYEQYF
TRBV2	NA	NA	TRBJ2-5	TGTGCCAGCACTAAAACAGAAGAGACCCAGTACTTC	CASTKTEETQYF
TRBV7-9	NA	NA	TRBJ2-7	TGTGCCAGCAGCTTTGCAGGGGAGAGGTACTTC	CASSFAGERYF